These T cell receptor beta chains were read from a single sample in a study of T cells in Graves' hyperthyroidism and ophthalmopathy. One entry per CDR3 protein, called by TCRdb with MiXCR from the multiplex PCR reads. This table has a few hundred thousand distinct CDR3 sequences, 15% to 18% appearing once. Sequencing input: blood. The origin of the receptors is a young woman with Graves' hyperthyroidism. CDR3s include the opening cysteine and the closing phenylalanine or tryptophan. D genes are given only for firm matches. Only part of the rows carry a size: once, few, many, or a class if the clone is expanded.

abundance	v_gene	j_gene	d_gene	len	CDR3aa	CDR3nt
many	TRBV7-2	TRBJ2-1	-	11	CASSLAVIQFF	TGTGCCAGCAGCTTAGCTGTAATACAGTTCTTC
-	TRBV27	TRBJ1-5	-	16	CASSLVFGEGNQPQHF	TGTGCCAGCAGTTTGGTGTTCGGAGAGGGCAATCAGCCCCAGCATTTT
many	TRBV3-1	TRBJ2-5	-	10	CASSHGTQYF	TGTGCCAGCAGCCACGGGACCCAGTACTTC
many	TRBV11-2	TRBJ2-2	TRBD2	17	CASSLELAGVGTGELFF	TGTGCCAGCAGCTTAGAACTAGCGGGAGTCGGCACCGGGGAGCTGTTTTTT
many	TRBV20-1	TRBJ2-1	TRBD1	17	CSATGLAKGGLYNEQFF	TGCAGTGCCACCGGGCTAGCTAAAGGGGGCCTATACAATGAGCAGTTCTTC
-	TRBV30	TRBJ2-7	-	16	CAWSALGTRRNYEQYF	TGTGCCTGGAGTGCACTTGGGACACGGAGGAACTACGAGCAGTACTTC
few	TRBV5-1	TRBJ2-7	-	14	CASSSAYSTFEQYF	TGCGCCAGCAGCTCGGCATATTCTACGTTTGAGCAGTACTTC
many	TRBV7-8	TRBJ1-1	-	13	CASSLSQGLEAFF	TGTGCCAGCAGCTTAAGCCAGGGACTGGAAGCTTTCTTT
many	TRBV30	TRBJ1-1	-	11	CAWREGTEAFF	TGTGCCTGGAGAGAGGGAACTGAAGCTTTCTTT
-	TRBV10-3	TRBJ1-4	-	12	CAISSGVEKLFF	TGTGCCATCAGTTCAGGGGTGGAAAAACTGTTTTTT
-	TRBV20-1	TRBJ2-1	-	15	CSASPRTGGLNERFF	TGCAGTGCTAGCCCCAGGACCGGCGGCCTAAATGAGCGGTTCTTC
-	TRBV19	TRBJ2-7	TRBD1	14	CASSMGQRSYEQYF	TGTGCCAGTAGTATGGGACAGCGTTCCTACGAGCAGTACTTC
many	TRBV5-6	TRBJ2-3	TRBD2	15	CASSAGGRITDTQYF	TGTGCCAGCAGTGCGGGAGGGCGAATCACAGATACGCAGTATTTT
few	TRBV6-1	TRBJ2-1	TRBD1	17	CASSSNLRRGLSSEQFF	TGTGCCAGCAGTAGCAACCTCCGCAGGGGGCTTAGTAGTGAGCAGTTCTTC
-	TRBV24-1	TRBJ2-1	TRBD2	16	CATSDSPGAGYNEQFF	TGTGCCACCAGTGATTCACCGGGAGCGGGATACAATGAGCAGTTCTTC
many	TRBV6-2/TRBV6-3	TRBJ1-2	-	11	CASSSGLGATF	TGTGCCAGCAGTTCCGGACTGGGAGCCACCTTC
many	TRBV27	TRBJ2-7	TRBD1	14	CASSQDRGGHEQYF	TGTGCCAGCAGTCAAGACAGGGGCGGCCACGAGCAGTACTTC
-	TRBV6-2/TRBV6-3	TRBJ2-5	-	12	CASSFKQETQYF	TGTGCCAGCAGTTTCAAGCAAGAGACCCAGTACTTC
many	TRBV5-1	TRBJ2-1	TRBD2	16	CASRHGTSGTYNEQFF	TGCGCCAGCAGACACGGGACTAGCGGGACCTACAATGAGCAGTTCTTC